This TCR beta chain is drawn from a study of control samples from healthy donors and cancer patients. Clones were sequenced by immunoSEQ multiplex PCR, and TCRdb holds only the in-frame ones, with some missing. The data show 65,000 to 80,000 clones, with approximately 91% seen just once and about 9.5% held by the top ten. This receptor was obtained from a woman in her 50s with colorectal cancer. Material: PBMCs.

In DNA, the CDR3 is TGCGCCAGCAGCTTGGAGGGTTCTAGAAACATTCAGTACTTC. As protein: CASSLEGSRNIQYF. The J gene is TRBJ2-4, the V gene TRBV5-1; no clear D gene. CDR3 length: 14 residues. The germline CDR1 and CDR2 sequences are SGHRS and YFSETQ. Trimming took 0 bases from V and 6 from J, leaving 10 bases between them.